The rows below give T cell receptor beta chains drawn from one sample of a study of T cells in Graves' hyperthyroidism and ophthalmopathy. TCRdb re-called the multiplex PCR reads through MiXCR, storing one row per CDR3 protein. The table lists approximately 400,000 distinct CDR3 sequences, roughly 18% of them singletons. Sequencing was performed on blood. All receptors derive from a man aged 18 to 29 with Graves' ophthalmopathy. Each CDR3 is given with its conserved first and last residue. A D gene is named only where the DNA matches it firmly. A clone size is listed for some rows: how often the clone was seen (once, few, many), or a class if it is expanded.

d_gene: TRBD1
v_gene: TRBV13
abundance: many
j_gene: TRBJ2-7
CDR3nt: TGTGCCAGCAGCTTAGGCCGGCCAGGGGGCGAGCAGTACTTC
CDR3aa: CASSLGRPGGEQYF

d_gene: TRBD2
v_gene: TRBV4-1
abundance: NA
j_gene: TRBJ2-7
CDR3nt: TGCGCCAGCAGCCAAGGGACTAGCGGGGGATACTACGAGCAGTACTTC
CDR3aa: CASSQGTSGGYYEQYF

d_gene: NA
v_gene: TRBV25-1
abundance: NA
j_gene: TRBJ1-2
CDR3nt: TGTGCCAGCAGTGAATTGGACCCTGACTATGGCTACACCTTC
CDR3aa: CASSELDPDYGYTF

d_gene: NA
v_gene: TRBV15
abundance: NA
j_gene: TRBJ2-1
CDR3nt: TGTGCCACCAGCAGAGATTTGAGGATCTCACTGCAGCCGCGCCCCTACAATGAGCAGTTCTTC
CDR3aa: CATSRDLRISLQPRPYNEQFF

d_gene: NA
v_gene: TRBV6-1
abundance: NA
j_gene: TRBJ1-2
CDR3nt: TGTGCCAGCGGGTGGGACTATGGCTACACCTTC
CDR3aa: CASGWDYGYTF

d_gene: NA
v_gene: TRBV3-1
abundance: NA
j_gene: TRBJ2-7
CDR3nt: TGTGCCAGCAGCACCCAGCGGATGGGGGAGCAGTACTTC
CDR3aa: CASSTQRMGEQYF

d_gene: NA
v_gene: TRBV2
abundance: many
j_gene: TRBJ1-6
CDR3nt: TGTGCCAGCAGATTCTCCTATAATTCACCCCTCCACTTT
CDR3aa: CASRFSYNSPLHF

d_gene: NA
v_gene: TRBV6-6
abundance: many
j_gene: TRBJ1-2
CDR3nt: TGTGCCAGCAGTTACGATGGGGGGAACTATGGCTACACCTTC
CDR3aa: CASSYDGGNYGYTF

d_gene: NA
v_gene: TRBV7-2
abundance: many
j_gene: TRBJ1-5
CDR3nt: TGTGCCAGCAGCTACGGGCCTAGCAATCAGCCCCAGCATTTT
CDR3aa: CASSYGPSNQPQHF

d_gene: TRBD2
v_gene: TRBV12-3/TRBV12-4
abundance: NA
j_gene: TRBJ2-7
CDR3nt: TGTGCCAGCAGTTCTCTCAGCGGGGGCCCCTACGAGCAGTACTTC
CDR3aa: CASSSLSGGPYEQYF

d_gene: NA
v_gene: TRBV4-1
abundance: NA
j_gene: TRBJ1-1
CDR3nt: TGCGCCAGCAGCCAAGCCCCTATGAACACTGAAGCTTTCTTT
CDR3aa: CASSQAPMNTEAFF

d_gene: TRBD1
v_gene: TRBV2
abundance: NA
j_gene: TRBJ1-1
CDR3nt: TGTGCCAGCAGTACAGGACAGGGGACTAGCTCCGAGCCTGAAGCTTTCTTT
CDR3aa: CASSTGQGTSSEPEAFF

d_gene: NA
v_gene: TRBV2
abundance: many
j_gene: TRBJ2-7
CDR3nt: TGTGCCAGCGGCCCGGGACGGAAGAGTTACGAGCAGTACTTC
CDR3aa: CASGPGRKSYEQYF

d_gene: TRBD1
v_gene: TRBV20-1
abundance: few
j_gene: TRBJ2-1
CDR3nt: TGCAGTGCTAGGGGACAGGGATGGGGGCGTGAGCAGTTCTTC
CDR3aa: CSARGQGWGREQFF

d_gene: TRBD2
v_gene: TRBV15
abundance: NA
j_gene: TRBJ2-1
CDR3nt: TGTGCCACCAGCAGAGAACCAGCGGGGGGGGGCAATGAGCAGTTCTTC
CDR3aa: CATSREPAGGGNEQFF

d_gene: NA
v_gene: TRBV7-2
abundance: many
j_gene: TRBJ1-5
CDR3nt: TGTGCCAGCAGCTTAGGGGCCCAATATCAGCCCCAGCATTTT
CDR3aa: CASSLGAQYQPQHF

d_gene: TRBD2
v_gene: TRBV7-9
abundance: NA
j_gene: TRBJ2-3
CDR3nt: TGTGCCAGCAGCCAGGCACTAGCGGGGGGTTCCACAAATACGCAGTATTTT
CDR3aa: CASSQALAGGSTNTQYF